These 28 T cell receptor beta chains share one sample of origin, sequenced in a study of identical twins. TCRdb analysed the 5' RACE reads with MiXCR anew, one entry per CDR3 protein. This repertoire shows a few hundred thousand distinct CDR3 sequences, more than 9% found once; its top ten account for approximately 3%. These same data were also listed under a study on yellow fever vaccine responses in identical twins.

Specimen: PBMCs. The source of these receptors is a woman under 30 in good health.

The chain carries TRBV7-9 and TRBJ1-1, with D unclear. Germline CDR1 and CDR2: SEHNR and FQNEAQ (reference sequence). With 7 bases removed from V and 1 base from J, the gap between germline ends came to 10 bases. The CDR3 extends over 13 amino acids. This CDR3 is CASTKSGNTEAFF. The CDR3 DNA reads TGTGCCAGCACCAAATCTGGGAACACTGAAGCTTTCTTT.

This rearrangement joins TRBV7-9 to TRBJ2-6; unclear D gene. This CDR3 comprises 15 residues. CDR1 and CDR2 from the germline V gene are SEHNR and FQNEAQ (reference sequence). V shed 5 bases and J shed 0 bases, with 8 bases lying between them. In nucleotides, the CDR3 is TGTGCCAGCAGCGATACTTTCTCTGGGGCCAACGTCCTGACTTTC. It codes for CASSDTFSGANVLTF.

This clonotype was observed a few times. The chain employs TRBV4-1 and TRBJ2-3, with D hard to call. This CDR3 comprises 15 residues. Germline V gene data show CDR1 as MGHRA and CDR2 as YSYEKL. Deletions cut 0 bases from V and 2 bases from J, with 9 bases between. CDR3 sequence (DNA): TGCGCCAGCAGCCAAGATGGCTTCCCCACAGATACGCAGTATTTT. This sequence encodes CASSQDGFPTDTQYF.

V and J are TRBV20-1 and TRBJ2-1, with TRBD2 identical over 12 bases. J lost 6 bases, V lost 4 bases, and 7 bases had no gene match. Germline-derived CDR1 and CDR2 are DFQATT and SNEGSKA (reference sequence). The CDR3 has 15 residues. CDR3 sequence: CSATSRLAGANEQFF. DNA for the CDR3: TGCAGTGCTACTTCAAGACTAGCGGGAGCCAATGAGCAGTTCTTC.

This clonotype showed up just a few times. In nucleotides, the CDR3 is TGTGCCAGCAGTACGGGACTACTAGGCGAGCAGTACTTC. This codes for CASSTGLLGEQYF. This chain uses TRBV6-6 with TRBJ2-7, with TRBD2 identical over 7 bases. Per germline, CDR1 MNHNY and CDR2 SVGAGI (reference sequence). CDR3 length: 13 amino acids. Trimming at V came to 5 bases and at J to 6 bases, leaving 7 bases not matched to a gene.

In the case of this clonotype: At one end the junction does not follow the germline gene, possibly because of a read error. The chain is built from TRBV11-1 and TRBJ2-1; 9 nucleotides align to TRBD1. The V gene's germline CDR1 is SGHAT and CDR2 FQDESV (reference sequence). There are 15 residues in the CDR3. CDR3 sequence: CASSFRTGAYNGQFF. In nucleotides, the CDR3 is TGTGCCAGCAGCTTCCGGACAGGGGCTTACAATGGGCAGTTCTTC. Full variable domain (remainder filled in from reference TRBV11-1 and TRBJ2-1): EAEVAQSPRYKITEKSQAVAFWCDPISGHATLYWYRQILGQGPELLVQFQDESVVDDSQLPKDRFSAERLKGVDSTLKIQPAELGDSAMYLCASSFRTGAYNGQFFGPGTRLTVL.

V and J are TRBV30 and TRBJ1-5; unclear D gene. The CDR3 is 13 residues long. Trimming left V 1 base short and J 0 bases short, with 4 bases between. CDR1 is GTSNPN, CDR2 SVGIG, per germline (reference sequence). The CDR3 is CAWSDSSNQPQHF. CDR3 in DNA: TGTGCCTGGAGTGACAGTAGCAATCAGCCCCAGCATTTT.

This clonotype showed up many times. V and J are TRBV12-3 or TRBV12-4 and TRBJ1-6; TRBD1 matches 9 bases. This CDR3 has 15 residues. V gave up 5 bases and J gave up 14 bases; unmatched junction bases: 13. CDR3 region: CASSPGTGLSSTLHF. CDR3 coding DNA: TGTGCCAGCAGTCCCGGGACAGGGTTATCCAGCACCCTCCACTTT.

This clonotype was counted many times. J is TRBJ2-1 and V is TRBV2; possibly TRBD1 for D (5 bases). Trimming removed 4 bases at V and 8 bases at J, with 15 bases between. Germline CDR1 reads SNHLY; CDR2 reads FYNNEI. The CDR3 loop spans 14 amino acids. This CDR3 is CASSGRQGFHEQFF. The CDR3 nucleotides read TGTGCCAGCAGTGGCCGCCAGGGTTTCCATGAGCAGTTCTTC.

This clonotype appeared a few times. The chain has TRBV7-9 and TRBJ1-1, with D possibly TRBD1 on 5 matching bases. The CDR3 runs 14 residues. Germline lookup yields CDR1 SEHNR and CDR2 FQNEAQ (reference sequence). Between the trimmed V and J ends, which lost 4 bases and 1 base, there was a span of 10 bases. The CDR3 here is CASSYDGGNTEAFF. The CDR3 DNA reads TGTGCCAGCAGCTACGACGGGGGGAACACTGAAGCTTTCTTT.

This clonotype came up many times. The genes are TRBV12-3 or TRBV12-4 and TRBJ2-2; weak D call: TRBD1 (5 bases). The CDR3 spans 15 residues. Between the trimmed V and J ends, which lost 4 bases and 5 bases, there was a span of 14 bases. The CDR3 loop reads CASSYPQGRTGELFF. CDR3 DNA: TGTGCCAGCAGTTACCCCCAGGGTAGAACCGGGGAGCTGTTTTTT.

This clonotype was seen only a few times. The chain recombines TRBV7-9 with TRBJ2-5; the D call may be TRBD1 or TRBD2 (5 bases each). Trimming pared 5 bases from V and 0 bases from J, leaving 16 bases between. Germline-derived CDR1 and CDR2 are SEHNR and FQNEAQ (reference sequence). The CDR3 extends over 16 amino acids. The CDR3 is CASSLTGSGNQETQYF. In DNA, the CDR3 is TGTGCCAGCAGCCTCACAGGTTCGGGGAACCAAGAGACCCAGTACTTC.

The rearrangement joins TRBV20-1 to TRBJ2-3; 7 bases line up with TRBD2. The CDR3 is 15 amino acids. V shed 0 bases, J shed 4 bases, and the junction held 7 bases outside the gene matches. From germline, CDR1 is DFQATT and CDR2 SNEGSKA (reference sequence). The CDR3 nucleotides read TGCAGTGCTAGAGATGGGGCGGGGGACTCAGATACGCAGTATTTT. It codes for CSARDGAGDSDTQYF.

The chain's CDR3 is CASSSSGRPGNTQYF. The CDR3, as DNA: TGTGCCAGCAGCAGTAGCGGGAGGCCGGGAAATACGCAGTATTTT. This chain links TRBV28 with TRBJ2-3; 10 nucleotides match TRBD2. CDR1 is MDHEN, CDR2 SYDVKM, per germline. V lost 6 bases and J lost 7; bases outside the gene matches: 10. This CDR3 has 15 amino acids.

The chain couples TRBV25-1 to TRBJ2-7; 11 nucleotides agree with TRBD2. There are 15 residues in the CDR3. Trimming removed 3 bases from V and 7 bases from J; junction bases left unmatched: 8. Per germline, CDR1 MGHDK and CDR2 SYGVNS. The CDR3 loop reads CASSDTSGRVGEQYF. The CDR3 nucleotides are TGTGCCAGCAGTGACACTAGCGGGAGAGTGGGAGAGCAGTACTTC.

This clonotype was recorded many times. J is TRBJ2-5 and V is TRBV4-3; 11 bases align to TRBD2. Germline assignment: CDR1 LGHNA and CDR2 YSLEER. The CDR3 is made up of 14 amino acids. V lost 4 bases and J lost 3; bases outside the gene matches: 1. CDR3 residues: CASSRGLAEETQYF. The CDR3, as DNA: TGCGCCAGCAGCCGGGGACTAGCGGAAGAGACCCAGTACTTC.

CDR3 protein: CASSPWGDPWEQYF. CDR3 DNA sequence: TGTGCCAGCAGTCCCTGGGGGGATCCTTGGGAGCAGTACTTC. V gene TRBV12-3 or TRBV12-4 combines with J gene TRBJ2-7, with a possible D match to TRBD2 (6 bases). CDR3 length equals 14 residues. Trimming shortened V by 5 bases and J by 7 bases, and 18 bases separated the two germline ends.

This clonotype was observed a handful of times. V usage is TRBV16 and J usage is TRBJ2-7; 9 bases align to TRBD2. This CDR3 is 14 amino acids long. Trimming cost V 1 base and J 4 bases; bases outside gene matches: 2. The germline gives CDR1 KGHSY, CDR2 FQNENV. This CDR3 reads CASSQWRGGYEQYF. CDR3 DNA sequence: TGTGCCAGCAGCCAATGGCGGGGGGGTTACGAGCAGTACTTC.

This chain uses TRBV12-3 or TRBV12-4 with TRBJ2-4; possibly TRBD1 for D (5 bases). Deletions cut 1 base from V and 2 bases from J, with 9 bases between. The CDR3 extends over 15 amino acids. Written as DNA, the CDR3 is TGTGCCAGCAGTTTAGGGGGCAAAACCAAAAACATTCAGTACTTC. Translating it yields CASSLGGKTKNIQYF.

The chain joins TRBV6-2 or TRBV6-3 to TRBJ2-7; D not certain. CDR3 length: 13 amino acids. The V gene's germline CDR1 is MNHEY and CDR2 SVGEGT. DNA for the CDR3: TGTGCTACAAGGGATAGTGGGATCTACGAGCAGTACTTC. This gives the protein CATRDSGIYEQYF.

V and J are TRBV28 and TRBJ2-7; D gene unclear. CDR1 is MDHEN, CDR2 SYDVKM, per germline. Trimming took 6 bases from V and 2 from J, leaving 23 bases between them. The CDR3 sequence is 17 residues long. CDR3 nucleotide sequence: TGTGCCAGCAGCCGACGGGTCTTCGCCCGACCCGCCTACGAGCAGTACTTC. Protein sequence: CASSRRVFARPAYEQYF. Full variable domain (rest looked up from reference TRBV28 and TRBJ2-7): DVKVTQSSRYLVKRTGEKVFLECVQDMDHENMFWYRQDPGLGLRLIYFSYDVKMKEKGDIPEGYSVSREKKERFSLILESASTNQTSMYLCASSRRVFARPAYEQYFGPGTRLTVT.

This clonotype occurred a few times. CDR3 nucleotide sequence: TGCAGTGCTAGACCCTCGGACAGGGGAAATGAGCAGTTCTTC. Protein product: CSARPSDRGNEQFF. The chain carries TRBV20-1 and TRBJ2-1; 9 bases map to TRBD1. The germline CDR1 and CDR2 sequences are DFQATT and SNEGSKA (reference sequence). The junction had 6 bases not matched to a gene; V was cut back by 2 bases and J by 7 bases. The CDR3 is 14 residues long.

This chain joins TRBV2 and TRBJ2-3; D remains unclear. The V gene's germline CDR1 is SNHLY and CDR2 FYNNEI. CDR3 size: 13 residues. V was trimmed by 3 bases and J by 6 bases, leaving 10 bases between them. The DNA for the CDR3 is TGTGCCAGCAGTGAGTGGGCGGCCGATACGCAGTATTTT. Translation gives CASSEWAADTQYF.

For the CDR3, the DNA is TGTGCCAGCAGCTCCCTAATGGAAGCTAGCGGGGGGGGGTTCTTC. Residues: CASSSLMEASGGGFF. The genes are TRBV11-2 and TRBJ2-1; 12 positions match TRBD2. The germline gives CDR1 SGHAT, CDR2 FQNNGV. The CDR3 covers 15 residues. The V and J ends lost 4 bases and 15 bases, in that order; junction bases with no gene match: 13.

This clonotype was observed many times. The rearrangement joins TRBV28 to TRBJ2-1, with TRBD1 identical over 7 bases. V lost 6 bases and J lost 8; bases outside the gene matches: 16. CDR3 size: 16 residues. Germline assignment: CDR1 MDHEN and CDR2 SYDVKM. The CDR3 region is CASRAALTGPIDEQFF. CDR3 DNA: TGTGCCAGCAGGGCGGCCCTGACAGGGCCTATCGATGAGCAGTTCTTC.

This clonotype was recorded at least ten times. The chain combines TRBV29-1 with TRBJ2-3; 8 nucleotides agree with TRBD2. V lost 8 bases and J lost 0; bases outside the gene matches: 4. Germline lookup yields CDR1 SQVTM and CDR2 ANQGSEA. The CDR3 contains 13 residues. The CDR3 protein is CSSGGASTDTQYF. The DNA of the CDR3 is TGCAGCTCCGGGGGGGCTAGCACAGATACGCAGTATTTT.

In its sample, this clonotype was seen many times. The V gene is TRBV4-1, the J gene TRBJ2-7, with 8 bases lining up with TRBD2. The length of the CDR3 is 19 residues. CDR1 is MGHRA, CDR2 YSYEKL, per germline. The V segment lost 0 bases and the J segment 2 bases; nucleotides outside the gene matches: 15. This CDR3 reads CASSQDWEEAGVGTYEQYF. In DNA form, the CDR3 reads TGCGCCAGCAGCCAAGATTGGGAGGAAGCGGGAGTTGGCACCTACGAGCAGTACTTC.

J is TRBJ2-1 and V is TRBV12-3 or TRBV12-4, with D possibly matching TRBD1 (6 bases). This CDR3 contains 12 residues. Deletions cut 6 bases from V and 10 bases from J, with 13 bases between. CDR3 in amino acids: CASSLGQREQFF. The CDR3 nucleotides read TGTGCCAGCAGCCTCGGACAGCGCGAGCAGTTCTTC.